This TCR beta chain is drawn from a study of early T cells in non-severe SARS-CoV-2 infection. J lost 2 bases, V lost 0 bases, and 0 bases had no gene match. The CDR3 contains 15 residues. CDR1 and CDR2 from the germline V gene are LGHDT and YNNKEL (reference sequence). Attachment of unique molecular identifiers to individual cDNA molecules was performed. In TCRdb, the 5' RACE reads were re-called with MiXCR into one record per CDR3 protein. The sample records more than 45,000 distinct CDR3 sequences, around 12% being singletons. The specimen sequenced was whole blood. V is TRBV3-1 and J is TRBJ2-1; the match to TRBD2 covers 8 bases. The clonotype was recovered from an adult who was a healthcare worker with PCR-confirmed SARS-CoV-2 infection or an uninfected control (not recorded which). The CDR3 DNA sequence: TGTGCCAGCAGCCAAGAGGGACTAGCCTACAATGAGCAGTTCTTC. Translated, it gives CASSQEGLAYNEQFF.